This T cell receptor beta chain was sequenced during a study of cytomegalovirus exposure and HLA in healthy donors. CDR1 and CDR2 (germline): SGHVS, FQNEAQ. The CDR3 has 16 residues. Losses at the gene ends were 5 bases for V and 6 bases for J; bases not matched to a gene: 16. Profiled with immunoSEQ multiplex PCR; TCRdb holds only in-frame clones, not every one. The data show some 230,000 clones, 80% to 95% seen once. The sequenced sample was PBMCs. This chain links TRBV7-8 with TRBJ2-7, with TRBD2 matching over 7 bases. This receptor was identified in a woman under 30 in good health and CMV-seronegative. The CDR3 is CASSTQSGGSIGEQYF. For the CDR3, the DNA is TGTGCCAGCAGCACCCAATCGGGCGGGAGTATAGGCGAGCAGTACTTC.